The rows below give T cell receptor beta chains drawn from one sample of a study of T cell repertoires in ileal Crohn's disease. The protocol was immunoSEQ multiplex PCR, while the TCRdb copy is restricted to in-frame clones and leaves out a portion. This table has approximately 19,000 clones, 65% to 80% appearing once. The sample was ileal tissue. The receptors shown here come from an adult with Crohn's disease. The CDR3 runs from the conserved cysteine through the conserved F or W. A D gene is named only where the DNA matches it firmly. A clone size is listed for some rows: how often the clone was seen (once, few, many), or a class if it is expanded.

v_call	clone_size	j_call	d_call	cdr3_aa	cdr3_nt
TRBV5-1	-	TRBJ2-5	TRBD2	CASSLSVAGVRETQYF	TGCGCCAGCAGCTTGTCGGTAGCGGGAGTTAGGGAGACCCAGTACTTC
TRBV19	-	TRBJ1-5	TRBD1	CASSIEGTVNQPQHF	TGTGCCAGTAGTATAGAGGGGACAGTTAATCAGCCCCAGCATTTT
TRBV25-1	-	TRBJ1-4	-	CASSESRQGEKLFF	TGTGCCAGCAGTGAATCCCGTCAGGGGGAAAAACTGTTTTTT
TRBV7-6	once	TRBJ2-5	TRBD2	CASSLEGASGRASGGQETQYF	TGTGCCAGCAGCTTAGAGGGGGCTAGCGGGAGGGCCTCGGGGGGCCAAGAGACCCAGTACTTC
TRBV4-1	-	TRBJ2-1	TRBD1	CASSQDRVNEQFF	TGCGCCAGCAGCCAGGACAGGGTAAATGAGCAGTTCTTC
TRBV19	once	TRBJ1-3	-	CASSATRRSSGNTIYF	TGTGCCAGTAGTGCCACTCGGCGGAGCTCTGGAAACACCATATATTTT
TRBV5-4	-	TRBJ1-2	-	CASSLYVQANYGYTF	TGTGCCAGCAGCTTATATGTCCAGGCTAACTATGGCTACACCTTC
TRBV25-1	-	TRBJ1-2	TRBD1	CASSLQGYGYTF	TGTGCCAGCAGCTTACAGGGGTATGGCTACACCTTC
TRBV2	-	TRBJ2-5	TRBD2	CASSEQGLAGHETQYF	TGTGCCAGCAGTGAACAGGGACTAGCGGGCCATGAGACCCAGTACTTC
TRBV15	few	TRBJ2-5	-	CATSRTLAQETQYF	TGTGCCACCAGCCGGACACTGGCGCAAGAGACCCAGTACTTC
TRBV4-3	-	TRBJ1-6	TRBD1	CASSLALGGSNSPLHF	TGCGCCAGCAGCCTAGCGTTAGGGGGCTCGAATTCCCCCCTCCACTTT
TRBV18	-	TRBJ2-7	-	CASSPPGQSYEQYF	TGTGCCAGCTCACCACCCGGACAGAGCTACGAGCAGTACTTC
TRBV6-6	once	TRBJ1-2	TRBD1	CASRRDREYGYTF	TGTGCCAGCAGACGGGACAGAGAGTATGGCTACACCTTC
TRBV7-2	-	TRBJ2-1	TRBD2	CASSLEGLAGADEQFF	TGTGCCAGCAGCTTAGAGGGGCTAGCGGGAGCAGATGAGCAGTTCTTC
TRBV19	-	TRBJ2-7	-	CASSIYGSSYEQYF	TGTGCCAGTAGTATATACGGGAGCTCCTACGAGCAGTACTTC
TRBV2	-	TRBJ2-5	TRBD1	CASREQGVGETQYF	TGTGCCAGCAGAGAGCAGGGGGTGGGAGAGACCCAGTACTTC
TRBV7-8	-	TRBJ1-6	-	CASSLVRPGGGNNSPLHF	TGTGCCAGCAGCTTAGTCCGACCCGGGGGTGGGAATAATTCACCCCTCCACTTT
TRBV27	-	TRBJ2-1	-	CASSSATGYKFF	TGTGCCAGCAGTTCGGCCACAGGATATAAGTTCTTC
TRBV5-1	few	TRBJ2-1	-	CASSFLAEQFF	TGCGCCAGCAGCTTCCTAGCGGAGCAGTTCTTC
TRBV7-9	-	TRBJ2-5	TRBD2	CASSFGGGQYF	TGTGCCAGCAGCTTCGGGGGGGGGCAGTACTTC
TRBV18	few	TRBJ2-1	-	CASSPGDYNEQFF	TGTGCCAGCTCACCCGGAGATTACAATGAGCAGTTCTTC
TRBV28	-	TRBJ2-7	-	CASSFRALNTLSYEQYF	TGTGCCAGCAGTTTCAGGGCCCTGAATACCCTCTCCTACGAGCAGTACTTC
TRBV25-1	-	TRBJ2-7	-	CASSAVLEQYF	TGTGCCAGCAGTGCGGTTTTGGAGCAGTACTTC
TRBV7-8	-	TRBJ2-7	TRBD2	CASSLAIVSGRQYF	TGTGCCAGCAGCTTAGCTATCGTTAGCGGGCGTCAGTACTTC
TRBV2	-	TRBJ2-3	TRBD1	CASRITGTVDTQYF	TGTGCCAGCAGAATCACGGGGACAGTAGATACGCAGTATTTT
TRBV15	-	TRBJ1-4	-	CATARSGEKLFF	TGTGCCACCGCCAGAAGCGGCGAAAAACTGTTTTTT
TRBV6-5	-	TRBJ2-1	-	CASSRDYRDEQFF	TGTGCCAGCAGCCGGGATTATAGGGATGAGCAGTTCTTC
TRBV29-1	-	TRBJ1-2	-	CSVGSVEYGYTF	TGCAGCGTTGGTTCGGTCGAGTATGGCTACACCTTC
TRBV2	-	TRBJ1-1	-	CASRETGMNTEAFF	TGTGCCAGCAGGGAGACCGGGATGAACACTGAAGCTTTCTTT
TRBV7-2	-	TRBJ2-3	TRBD2	CASSTGLAGDTQYF	TGTGCCAGCAGTACCGGACTAGCGGGAGATACGCAGTATTTT
TRBV7-6	-	TRBJ2-1	-	CASSSPRVPAGGYNSEQFF	TGTGCCAGCAGCTCACCCAGGGTCCCAGCCGGTGGGTACAATAGTGAGCAGTTCTTC
TRBV5-1	-	TRBJ2-1	TRBD2	CASSSLRSGSGYNEQFF	TGCGCCAGCAGCTCATTACGTAGCGGGAGCGGTTACAATGAGCAGTTCTTC
TRBV2	-	TRBJ1-2	-	CASTAGPKGYTF	TGTGCCAGCACGGCAGGCCCAAAGGGCTACACCTTC
TRBV30	-	TRBJ1-2	TRBD1	CAGYRGDYGYTF	TGTGCCGGATACAGGGGAGACTATGGCTACACCTTC
TRBV7-2	-	TRBJ2-2	-	CASSLQTSSSGELFF	TGTGCCAGCAGCTTACAGACTAGTTCGAGCGGGGAGCTGTTTTTT
TRBV6-5	few	TRBJ2-1	-	CASSYSADEQFF	TGTGCCAGCAGTTACTCGGCCGATGAGCAGTTCTTC
TRBV9	-	TRBJ2-3	TRBD2	CASSGLAGSDTQYF	TGTGCCAGCAGCGGACTAGCGGGTTCAGATACGCAGTATTTT
TRBV5-6	-	TRBJ2-7	-	CASSSTRGIGEQYF	TGTGCCAGCAGCTCGACAAGGGGAATCGGGGAGCAGTACTTC
TRBV30	-	TRBJ1-5	-	CAWSVRGGIFGGIDSNQPQHF	TGTGCCTGGAGTGTACGTGGGGGCATCTTTGGCGGAATCGATAGCAATCAGCCCCAGCATTTT